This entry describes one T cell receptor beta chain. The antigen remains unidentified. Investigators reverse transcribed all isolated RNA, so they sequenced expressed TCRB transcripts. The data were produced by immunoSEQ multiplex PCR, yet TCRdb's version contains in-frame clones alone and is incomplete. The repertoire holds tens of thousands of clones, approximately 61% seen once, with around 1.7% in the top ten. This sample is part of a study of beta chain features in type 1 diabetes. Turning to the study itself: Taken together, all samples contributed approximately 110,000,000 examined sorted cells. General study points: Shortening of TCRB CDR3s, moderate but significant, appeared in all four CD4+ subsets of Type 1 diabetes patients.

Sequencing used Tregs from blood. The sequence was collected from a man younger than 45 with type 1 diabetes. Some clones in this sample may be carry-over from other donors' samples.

CDR3 region: CASSLVREGIYGYTF. DNA for the CDR3: TGTGCCAGCAGCTTAGTCCGGGAAGGAATATATGGCTACACCTTC. The V and J genes are TRBV7-2 and TRBJ1-2; D is ambiguous. The CDR3 consists of 15 residues. CDR1 and CDR2 from the germline V gene are SGHTA and FQGNSA. V gave up 1 base and J gave up 5 bases, with 14 bases separating them.